This TCR beta chain was sequenced in a study of blood T cell repertoires in COVID-19. Assay used: immunoSEQ multiplex PCR; TCRdb lists only in-frame clones, some missing. The sample holds approximately 160,000 clones, under 85% seen once. Per germline, CDR1 MNHEY and CDR2 SVGAGI. V lost 0 bases and J lost 7; bases outside the gene matches: 3. CDR3 length equals 14 residues. The source material was peripheral blood. This chain joins TRBV6-5 and TRBJ1-5, with 7 bases matching TRBD1. The sequence derives from a man aged 70 or older with acute or convalescent COVID-19. Written as DNA, the CDR3 is TGTGCCAGCAGTTACTCGACAGGGAGGCAGCCCCAGCATTTT. It specifies CASSYSTGRQPQHF.